The 30 T cell receptor beta chains in this list originate from one sample, sequenced in a study of monozygotic twins with inflammatory bowel disease. Each CDR3 protein gets one entry in TCRdb, which reprocessed the 5' RACE reads and gives no DNA. This repertoire includes around 410,000 distinct CDR3 sequences. Sequencing used blood. The receptors were sampled from a human donor with ulcerative colitis or Crohn's disease, or a healthy co-twin of an affected twin (not recorded which).

The CDR3 spells CSARGEGLREKLFF. The chain links TRBV20-1 to TRBJ1-4. The CDR3 extends over 14 amino acids. Germline lookup yields CDR1 DFQATT and CDR2 SNEGSKA (reference sequence).

The V call is TRBV7-2, the J call TRBJ2-3; TCRdb returns TRBD1, unconfirmable since there is no DNA. Germline CDR1 reads SGHTA; CDR2 reads FQGNSA. This CDR3 is 15 amino acids long. The CDR3 region is CASSPGQRPTDTQYF.

The chain links TRBV7-9 to TRBJ2-2; checking the TCRdb D call of TRBD2 is not possible without DNA. Germline CDR1 and CDR2: SEHNR and FQNEAQ (reference sequence). This CDR3 has 17 amino acids. The CDR3 loop reads CASSPLRGPRGTGELFF.

CDR3: CASSLEGTGDSPLHF. This chain connects TRBV5-1 to TRBJ1-6; the D call from TCRdb, TRBD1, cannot be confirmed without DNA. The CDR3 contains 15 residues. The germline CDR1 and CDR2 sequences are SGHRS and YFSETQ.

The V call is TRBV5-4, the J call TRBJ1-1; TCRdb lists TRBD1, though no DNA is available to test this call. This CDR3 contains 15 residues. Germline-derived CDR1 and CDR2 are SGHNT and YYREEE (reference sequence). This CDR3 reads CASSLDSAVLAEAFF. The full variable domain, its missing parts supplied by reference TRBV5-4 and TRBJ1-1, is ETGVTQSPTHLIKTRGQQVTLRCSSQSGHNTVSWYQQALGQGPQFIFQYYREEENGRGNFPPRFSGLQFPNYSSELNVNALELDDSALYLCASSLDSAVLAEAFFGQGTRLTVV.

The chain carries TRBV5-1 and TRBJ2-7. The CDR3 has 13 amino acids. Germline assignment: CDR1 SGHRS and CDR2 YFSETQ. CDR3: CASSGDAPYEQYF.

V and J are TRBV27 and TRBJ2-2; TCRdb reports TRBD2, a call that lacks DNA to check it against. Germline V CDR1 and CDR2: MNHEY, SMNVEV (reference sequence). The CDR3 consists of 16 residues. The chain's CDR3 is CASTKRGGRNTGELFF.

This chain uses TRBV12-3 or TRBV12-4 with TRBJ2-3; as DNA is missing, the TRBD2 call by TCRdb cannot be tested. CDR3 size: 15 residues. CDR3: CASSFLRGGVGTQYF.

V usage is TRBV10-2 and J usage is TRBJ2-4; TCRdb names TRBD1, which stays unverified in the absence of DNA. The CDR3 has 12 residues. Germline CDR1 reads WSHSY; CDR2 reads SAAADI. The CDR3 is CASLNRDRDGYF.

The J gene is TRBJ2-5, the V gene TRBV10-2. Germline V gene data show CDR1 as WSHSY and CDR2 as SAAADI. This CDR3 spans 13 amino acids. CDR3 in amino acids: CASSESSTGTQYF.

The chain combines TRBV20-1 with TRBJ1-1. This CDR3 comprises 12 residues. The germline V gene encodes CDR1 DFQATT and CDR2 SNEGSKA (reference sequence). The CDR3 sequence: CSATRGSPEAFF.

This chain joins TRBV7-9 and TRBJ2-5. The CDR3 covers 15 residues. Germline values: CDR1 SEHNR, CDR2 FQNEAQ (reference sequence). CDR3 region: CASSLGIVGRETQYF.

The chain links TRBV5-6 to TRBJ2-7; absent DNA, TCRdb's TRBD1 call cannot be checked. Germline V gene sequence: CDR1 SGHDT, CDR2 YYEEEE. This CDR3 is 13 amino acids long. CDR3 sequence reads: CASSTGGYYEQYF.

CDR3: CASSQWGQGDNEQFF. This chain links TRBV3-1 with TRBJ2-1; the TCRdb D gene call, TRBD1, has no DNA to confirm it. The CDR3 contains 15 residues. Germline values: CDR1 LGHDT, CDR2 YNNKEL (reference sequence).

The chain recombines TRBV21-1 with TRBJ2-7; the D call of TRBD1 rests on TCRdb alone, since no DNA is present to check it. TRBV21-1 is marked as a pseudogene. This CDR3 spans 14 amino acids. The CDR3 loop reads CASSPVDRSYEQYF.

The chain joins TRBV21-1 to TRBJ2-2; absent DNA, TCRdb's TRBD2 call cannot be checked. TRBV21-1 is marked as a pseudogene. The CDR3 length is 17 residues. CDR3 residues: CASSPPLCGRNTGELFF.

The rearrangement uses TRBV29-1 and TRBJ1-1; TCRdb outputs TRBD1, but without DNA this stays unchecked. The CDR3 runs to 12 residues. Germline loops: CDR1 SQVTM, CDR2 ANQGSEA. CDR3 sequence reads: CSVRDQITEAFF.

The V gene is TRBV6-1, the J gene TRBJ2-3. This CDR3 contains 14 residues. Germline V gene data show CDR1 as MNHNS and CDR2 as SASEGT. The CDR3 sequence: CASSDSAYTDTQYF.

The chain has TRBV27 and TRBJ2-1; TCRdb's assignment of TRBD1 cannot be checked, as there is no DNA. Germline CDR1 MNHEY, CDR2 SMNVEV (reference sequence). The CDR3 spans 13 residues. The chain's CDR3 is CASSLVGGDEQFF.

The CDR3 sequence is CASSPGGTGGINSPLHF. The gene calls are TRBV7-2 and TRBJ1-6; TCRdb's D gene call, TRBD1, goes unchecked for lack of DNA. This CDR3 has 17 residues. Germline V gene data show CDR1 as SGHTA and CDR2 as FQGNSA.

V usage is TRBV29-1 and J usage is TRBJ1-2; with no DNA, the TCRdb D assignment of TRBD1 cannot be verified. Germline V gene sequence: CDR1 SQVTM, CDR2 ANQGSEA. The CDR3 has 12 residues. The CDR3 sequence: CSGFGGGYGYTF.

The chain uses TRBV20-1 and TRBJ1-4; as DNA is missing, the TRBD1 call by TCRdb cannot be tested. The CDR3 is made up of 13 amino acids. CDR1 is DFQATT, CDR2 SNEGSKA, per germline (reference sequence). The CDR3 reads CSARGTGPEKLFF.

The genes are TRBV20-1 and TRBJ1-5; TCRdb lists TRBD1, though no DNA is available to test this call. Germline lookup yields CDR1 DFQATT and CDR2 SNEGSKA (reference sequence). The CDR3 has 13 amino acids. This CDR3 is CSATGGNNQPQHF.

The V and J genes are TRBV4-3 and TRBJ1-1. Germline V lookup: CDR1 LGHNA, CDR2 YSLEER. This CDR3 spans 13 amino acids. CDR3 loop: CASSQDLGEEAFF.

CDR3 protein: CASSLSSFNSLLHF. The genes are TRBV27 and TRBJ1-6. CDR1 and CDR2 from the germline V gene are MNHEY and SMNVEV (reference sequence). The CDR3 is 14 amino acids.

V gene TRBV20-1 combines with J gene TRBJ2-3; TCRdb's D gene call, TRBD2, goes unchecked for lack of DNA. Germline-derived CDR1 and CDR2 are DFQATT and SNEGSKA (reference sequence). The CDR3 has 15 residues. The CDR3: CSAHKAGGRSDTQYF.

The chain combines TRBV5-1 with TRBJ2-1; TCRdb outputs TRBD1, but without DNA this stays unchecked. Germline CDR1 is SGHRS and CDR2 is YFSETQ. The CDR3 is 16 amino acids. CDR3 region: CASAPRSTLSYNEQFF.

The gene calls are TRBV4-1 and TRBJ2-1; lacking DNA, the TRBD2 call made by TCRdb goes unchecked. The CDR3 contains 18 residues. Germline CDR1 reads MGHRA; CDR2 reads YSYEKL. The CDR3 loop reads CASRRLAGGAGRYNEQFF.

The chain couples TRBV12-3 or TRBV12-4 to TRBJ2-1; TCRdb lists TRBD2, though no DNA is available to test this call. This CDR3 has 16 residues. This CDR3 reads CASRRRTSGANNEQFF.

The chain employs TRBV6-2 or TRBV6-3 and TRBJ1-1. The CDR3 runs 13 residues. Germline V gene lookup returns CDR1 MNHEY and CDR2 SVGEGT. CDR3 sequence: CASSYLENTEAFF.